The clone carrying this T cell receptor beta chain was detected a few times. What it recognizes is unknown. The sample belongs to a study of T-cell memory formation after mild COVID-19. Study background: TCR clusters mostly belonged to single donors. Study-level results: Pre-infection memory contained some responding clones, which suggested that cross-reactive memory had joined.

V lost 0 bases and J lost 3; bases outside the gene matches: 4. The CDR3 runs 16 residues. Germline-derived CDR1 and CDR2 are LGHNA and YSLEER. Constant-segment primers and 5'RACE yielded cDNA libraries for TCR alpha and TCR beta, each carrying sample barcodes and UMIs. TCRdb redid the calling of the 5' RACE reads with MiXCR, one entry per CDR3 protein. The data contain around 200,000 distinct CDR3 sequences, about a sixth of them seen just once; the ten biggest clones take up approximately 2%. The V call is TRBV4-3, the J call TRBJ2-3, with 9 bases matching TRBD2. The source material was PBMCs or a T cell subset sorted from them (not recorded which). The sequence came from an adult woman who had mild COVID-19 (a few samples of this study predate the infection). Cell type and time point are not known. The CDR3 sequence is CASSQDLTSGTDTQYF. In DNA form, the CDR3 reads TGCGCCAGCAGCCAAGACCTGACTAGCGGAACAGATACGCAGTATTTT.